The 26 T cell receptor beta chains listed next were all sequenced from one sample in a study of CD8+CD57+ T cells in acquired aplastic anemia. Profiling of TCR beta VDJ combinations and CDR3 sequences used genomic DNA as template. TCRdb reanalysed the reads using MiXCR and keeps one entry per CDR3 protein. Of around 250,000 distinct CDR3 sequences in the sample, approximately 86% were seen once. For sequencing, patients were chosen who had shown expansion of CD8+CD57+ cells by flow cytometry. Sequenced input: sorted CD4+, CD8+, or CD8+CD57+ T cells (not recorded which) from PBMCs. Every receptor here comes from a human donor with aplastic anemia.

The chain joins TRBV9 to TRBJ2-1; D might be TRBD2 (7 bases). Germline V lookup: CDR1 SGDLS, CDR2 YYNGEE. V lost 4 bases to trimming and J lost 12 bases, with 26 bases between them. This CDR3 is built from 16 residues. The CDR3 DNA sequence: TGTGCCAGCAGCCCTCAGGGGACCGGGGGGCTGGTTTTGCAGTTCTTC. It codes for CASSPQGTGGLVLQFF. Supplemented by reference TRBV9 and TRBJ2-1, the full variable domain reads DSGVTQTPKHLITATGQRVTLRCSPRSGDLSVYWYQQSLDQGLQFLIQYYNGEERAKGNILERFSAQQFPDLHSELNLSSLELGDSALYFCASSPQGTGGLVLQFFGPGTRLTVL.

This clonotype has a count of ten or more. The chain's CDR3 is CASSQGFLSAQYF. DNA of the CDR3: TGTGCCAGCAGCCAAGGGTTTCTCTCGGCCCAGTACTTC. The chain joins TRBV3-1 to TRBJ2-5; D not resolved. CDR1 LGHDT and CDR2 YNNKEL come from the germline V gene (reference sequence). V was trimmed by 1 base and J by 9 bases, leaving 12 bases between them. CDR3 length: 13 amino acids.

The sample holds many counts of this clonotype. It is unclear where the CDR3 begins or ends on the DNA, so no DNA is shown, and the CDR3 is as TCRdb lists it. The rearrangement uses TRBV7-9 and TRBJ2-3. Termini included, the CDR3 measures 14 amino acids. The germline V gene encodes CDR1 SEHNR and CDR2 FQNEAQ (reference sequence). The CDR3 spells CASSAVAETQYFGF.

The V call is TRBV20-1, the J call TRBJ2-1; D is unresolved. The CDR3 consists of 15 residues. CDR1 and CDR2 from the germline V gene are DFQATT and SNEGSKA (reference sequence). V was trimmed by 4 bases and J by 0 bases, leaving 13 bases between them. The chain's CDR3 is CSANDAPRSYNEQFF. In DNA form, the CDR3 reads TGCAGTGCTAACGACGCCCCTCGCTCCTACAATGAGCAGTTCTTC.

On this clonotype: A read error may account for a junction end that differs from germline. J is TRBJ2-7 and V is TRBV7-9; no clear D. The germline gives CDR1 SEHNR, CDR2 FQNEAQ (reference sequence). The CDR3 length is 15 residues. The CDR3 coding sequence is TGTGCCACCAGCATTGAAATGAGAAGCTCCAACGAGCAGTACTTC. As protein: CATSIEMRSSNEQYF.

Turning to this clonotype: At one end the junction does not follow the germline gene, possibly because of a read error. The chain is built from TRBV9 and TRBJ2-3; D not certain. The CDR3 has 13 residues. CDR1 and CDR2 from the germline V gene are SGDLS and YYNGEE. The DNA of the CDR3 is TGTGCCAGCAGCGTAGGGTCAGATACGCAGCAGTTTTTT. Translation: CASSVGSDTQQFF.

This clonotype showed up just a few times. This chain connects TRBV29-1 to TRBJ1-5, with D tentatively TRBD1 (5 bases). This CDR3 has 14 amino acids. Trimming removed 4 bases at V and 1 base at J, with 11 bases between. Germline V CDR1 and CDR2: SQVTM, ANQGSEA. CDR3: CSVGIGGSNQPQHF. CDR3 nucleotide sequence: TGCAGCGTTGGGATTGGGGGAAGCAATCAGCCCCAGCATTTT.

The chain combines TRBV7-2 with TRBJ2-3, with no clear D. The CDR3 runs to 15 residues. Per the germline V gene, CDR1 is SGHTA and CDR2 is FQGNSA. Trimming took off 2 bases at V and 10 bases at J, with 19 bases between the two ends. CDR3 in DNA: TGTGCCAGCAGCTTAACGGGCGTTCCCGATGCGCCGCAGTATTTT. Its protein is CASSLTGVPDAPQYF.

V usage is TRBV2 and J usage is TRBJ2-1; TRBD2 aligns across 7 bases. The CDR3 spans 14 residues. Germline lookup yields CDR1 SNHLY and CDR2 FYNNEI. V was pared by 6 bases and J by 6 bases, with 8 bases of the junction left unmatched. The CDR3 DNA sequence: TGTGCCAGCAGCTGGGAGGGAGGTAGCAATGAGCAGTTCTTC. It codes for CASSWEGGSNEQFF.

The chain employs TRBV7-8 and TRBJ1-2; no clear D. Trimming left V 2 bases short and J 12 bases short, with 22 bases between. Germline CDR1 reads SGHVS; CDR2 reads FQNEAQ. CDR3 size: 15 residues. The CDR3 bases are TGTGCCAGCAGCTTAAGACGGGGTTATCTCCGCTACAACACCTTC. It codes for CASSLRRGYLRYNTF.

This clonotype occurred once. Since the CDR3 does not end with the conserved phenylalanine or tryptophan, this likely comes from a read error. No DNA is shown, since the ends of the CDR3 on it are uncertain; the CDR3 is the one TCRdb lists. The CDR3 spells CASSVAGTEEPQY. The V call is TRBV7-8, the J call TRBJ2-3. The CDR3 contains 13 residues when both ends are counted. Per germline, CDR1 SGHVS and CDR2 FQNEAQ.

The gene calls are TRBV7-9 and TRBJ2-7; D is unresolved. The CDR3 is 15 residues long. The V gene's germline CDR1 is SEHNR and CDR2 FQNEAQ (reference sequence). Trimming shortened V by 0 bases and J by 4 bases, and 13 bases separated the two germline ends. The CDR3 reads CASSLAFYEQYEQYV. CDR3 coding DNA: TGTGCCAGCAGCTTAGCCTTCTACGAGCAGTACGAGCAGTACGTC.

This rearrangement joins TRBV5-1 to TRBJ1-2; no definite D call. With 2 bases removed from V and 8 bases from J, the gap between germline ends came to 13 bases. The germline V gene encodes CDR1 SGHRS and CDR2 YFSETQ. The CDR3 runs 13 residues. The CDR3 reads CASSLAKRRGYTF. The CDR3 nucleotides read TGCGCCAGCAGCTTAGCCAAAAGGAGGGGCTACACCTTC. The complete variable domain, with remaining parts taken from reference TRBV5-1 and TRBJ1-2, reads KAGVTQTPRYLIKTRGQQVTLSCSPISGHRSVSWYQQTPGQGLQFLFEYFSETQRNKGNFPGRFSGRQFSNSRSEMNVSTLELGDSALYLCASSLAKRRGYTFGSGTRLTVV.

V usage is TRBV7-8 and J usage is TRBJ2-1; unclear D gene. The CDR3 contains 15 residues. Germline CDR1 reads SGHVS; CDR2 reads FQNEAQ. V lost 9 bases, J lost 11 bases, and 26 bases lay in between. CDR3 amino acids: CASSIAGGADKQQFF. The CDR3 DNA sequence: TGTGCCAGTAGTATAGCTGGCGGTGCCGACAAGCAGCAGTTCTTC.

As for this clonotype: Here the CDR3 omits its conserved ending phenylalanine or tryptophan, so a read error is the likely source. The DNA is omitted, as the CDR3 cannot be located on it reliably, and the CDR3 follows TCRdb's listing. The rearrangement links TRBV2 to TRBJ1-5; the table calls TRBD1, which could not be checked here. Germline CDR1 is SNHLY and CDR2 is FYNNEI. The CDR3 sequence runs 15 residues, both termini included. CDR3: CASGDGGARTQHLRL.

This clonotype has more than one count but fewer than ten. The chain carries TRBV20-1 and TRBJ2-2; D possibly matches TRBD1 or TRBD2 (5 bases each). The CDR3 is 14 amino acids. Germline V gives CDR1 DFQATT, CDR2 SNEGSKA (reference sequence). V lost 6 bases to trimming and J lost 9 bases, with 20 bases between them. Here the CDR3 DNA reads TGCAGTGCCAGTAGTTGGGGACGCAAGAGGGAGCTGTTTTTT. Translating it yields CSASSWGRKRELFF.

The rearrangement links TRBV2 to TRBJ1-4; D is possibly TRBD1 (6 bases). This CDR3 region has 15 residues. The germline V and J ends were trimmed by 5 bases and 8 bases, with 18 bases remaining between them. Germline V gives CDR1 SNHLY, CDR2 FYNNEI. The CDR3 here is CASSTDRSLGEKLFF. CDR3 DNA sequence: TGTGCCAGCAGTACCGACAGGTCCCTAGGGGAAAAACTGTTTTTT. Complete variable domain (other parts from reference TRBV2 and TRBJ1-4): EPEVTQTPSHQVTQMGQEVILRCVPISNHLYFYWYRQILGQKVEFLVSFYNNEISEKSEIFDDQFSVERPDGSNFTLKIRSTKLEDSAMYFCASSTDRSLGEKLFFGSGTQLSVL.

The rearrangement links TRBV19 to TRBJ2-3, with a weak D call TRBD2 (6 bases). Germline CDR1 LNHDA, CDR2 SQIVND (reference sequence). This CDR3 is built from 15 residues. Trimming took off 7 bases at V and 2 bases at J, with 16 bases between the two ends. The CDR3 is CASKMGGVATDTQYF. The CDR3, as DNA: TGTGCCAGTAAAATGGGCGGGGTCGCCACAGATACGCAGTATTTT.

Comment on this clonotype: The CDR3 carries no conserved terminal phenylalanine or tryptophan, so it likely arises from a read error. The V call is TRBV2, the J call TRBJ1-1; D not resolved. This CDR3 comprises 16 residues. Germline CDR1 SNHLY, CDR2 FYNNEI. The CDR3 sequence: CASGEARVDMNNEAFV. The CDR3 DNA reads as TGTGCCAGCGGGGAGGCTCGCGTCGACATGAACAATGAAGCTTTCGTT.

V usage is TRBV19 and J usage is TRBJ2-1, with D maybe TRBD2 (6 bases). Per germline, CDR1 LNHDA and CDR2 SQIVND (reference sequence). The CDR3 totals 16 residues. V dropped 6 bases and J dropped 8 bases, with 23 bases sitting between them. CDR3 amino acids: CASSIQNAAGRDEQFF. CDR3 DNA: TGTGCCAGTAGCATTCAAAACGCCGCGGGAAGGGATGAGCAGTTCTTC. The variable domain in full, with the rest retrieved from reference TRBV19 and TRBJ2-1, is DGGITQSPKYLFRKEGQNVTLSCEQNLNHDAMYWYRQDPGQGLRLIYYSQIVNDFQKGDIAEGYSVSREKKESFPLTVTSAQKNPTAFYLCASSIQNAAGRDEQFFGPGTRLTVL.

In DNA, the CDR3 is TGTGCCAGCAGCTTAGGGGGAGGAACCGGTAAGCAGGAGCAGTTCTTC. The encoded protein is CASSLGGGTGKQEQFF. The chain links TRBV7-8 to TRBJ2-7; perhaps TRBD2 as D (6 bases). The J call could be wrong; TRBJ2-1 is a better fit for the DNA end. Germline CDR1 and CDR2: SGHVS and FQNEAQ. This CDR3 has 16 residues.

This clonotype appeared a single time. The CDR3 carries no conserved terminal phenylalanine or tryptophan, so it likely arises from a read error. It is unclear where the CDR3 begins or ends on the DNA, so no DNA is shown, and the CDR3 is as TCRdb lists it. The chain uses TRBV7-9 and TRBJ2-3; the table assigns TRBD2, which was not confirmed against the DNA. Looked up from germline, CDR1 is SEHNR and CDR2 is FQNEAQ (reference sequence). The CDR3 extends over 13 residues, inclusive of both ends. The CDR3 loop is CASSDQRSGGSDV.

In the case of this clonotype: Since no conserved phenylalanine or tryptophan closes the CDR3, a read error is the likely cause. The DNA is omitted, as the CDR3 cannot be located on it reliably, and the CDR3 follows TCRdb's listing. The chain recombines TRBV9 with TRBJ1-1. Germline V lookup: CDR1 SGDLS, CDR2 YYNGEE. A total of 13 residues make up the CDR3, ends included. CDR3 amino acids: CASSALAGNTGDL.

To note about this clonotype: The CDR3 ends on some other residue instead of the conserved phenylalanine or tryptophan, so this is likely a read error. The limits of the CDR3 on the DNA are not certain, so only TCRdb's listed CDR3 is given. This chain uses TRBV7-8 with TRBJ2-3. Germline V lookup: CDR1 SGHVS, CDR2 FQNEAQ. Termini included, the CDR3 measures 13 amino acids. The CDR3 here is CASGVAGTANTYY.

The chain combines TRBV2 with TRBJ1-4; D might be TRBD1 (6 bases). The ends were cut back, 6 bases at V and 16 bases at J, with 24 bases in the middle. Germline CDR1 is SNHLY and CDR2 is FYNNEI. CDR3 length equals 14 residues. CDR3 residues: CASSYGGGEEQQFF. CDR3 nucleotides: TGTGCCAGCAGCTACGGAGGGGGAGAGGAACAACAGTTTTTT.

As for this clonotype: At one end, the junction sequence differs from germline, possibly due to a read error. V usage is TRBV2 and J usage is TRBJ2-2, with a possible D match to TRBD2 (6 bases). The V gene's germline CDR1 is SNHLY and CDR2 FYNNEI. The CDR3 is 12 residues long. The CDR3 sequence: CASRLVRGEMLF. For the CDR3, the DNA is TGTGCCAGCAGGTTAGTGCGCGGGGAGATGCTTTTT. The variable domain in full, completed from reference TRBV2 and TRBJ2-2, reads EPEVTQTPSHQVTQMGQEVILRCVPISNHLYFYWYRQILGQKVEFLVSFYNNEISEKSEIFDDQFSVERPDGSNFTLKIRSTKLEDSAMYFCASRLVRGEMLFGEGSRLTVL.